This TCR beta chain emerged from a study of post-analysis software for immune sequencing data. Study-wide findings and caveats: Analysis by F measure revealed that same-batch samples clustered strongly together. Those with multiple sclerosis, the patient group, showed significantly lower normalized Chao1 diversity than controls.

A few counts support this clonotype. As yet, its antigen is unknown. Every TCR beta cDNA library bore unique molecular identifiers. MiXCR was run by TCRdb on the PCR reads, yielding one entry per CDR3 protein. The table shows about 460,000 distinct CDR3 sequences, with 45% occurring only once. This clonotype was obtained from a girl under 18 with multiple sclerosis. Sequencing was done on a sample of blood.

CDR3 bases: TGTGCCATCAGACCGGGACTAGCGGTGAATGAGCAGTTCTTC. The encoded protein is CAIRPGLAVNEQFF. This chain joins TRBV10-3 and TRBJ2-1, with TRBD2 matching over 11 bases. With V trimmed by 6 bases and J by 7 bases, 5 bases remained unmatched. The CDR3 totals 14 residues. Germline V gives CDR1 ENHRY, CDR2 SYGVKD.